This passage covers 18 T cell receptor beta chains from one sample sequenced in a study of regulatory T cells in long-lasting Graves disease. Investigators prepared the TCR beta libraries by applying iRepertoire HTBI primers and Arm-PCR of CDR3 regions. TCRdb re-derived calls from the multiplex PCR reads in MiXCR, one entry per CDR3 protein. The sample lists some 250,000 distinct CDR3 sequences, around 19% occurring once. The time point is: newly diagnosed GD, antithyroid drugs for less than 3 months. PBMC RNA served as the TCR library source. These data were likewise used in another study, on T cells in Graves' hyperthyroidism and ophthalmopathy.

The sequencing used peripheral blood mononuclear cells (PBMCs), collected at new diagnosis, from a patient treated with antithyroid drugs. Receptors originate from a woman in her 30s with Graves disease.

This clonotype occurred a few times. A much larger clonotype is one base distant, so this may be a read error. The rearrangement links TRBV9 to TRBJ1-1; D unresolved. Trimming pared 4 bases from V and 5 bases from J, leaving 9 bases between. The CDR3 extends over 12 amino acids. Germline loops: CDR1 SGDLS, CDR2 YYNGEE. The CDR3 loop reads CASSKGLTEAFF. The DNA of the CDR3 is TGTGCCAGCAGCAAAGGGCTGACTGAAGCTTTCTTT.

This clonotype showed up many times. This chain uses TRBV20-1 with TRBJ1-2; D remains ambiguous. The CDR3 runs 12 residues. Germline lookup yields CDR1 DFQATT and CDR2 SNEGSKA (reference sequence). The V and J ends lost 3 bases and 3 bases respectively, with 8 bases between them. CDR3 sequence: CSARGYDYGYTF. The CDR3 nucleotides are TGCAGTGCTAGGGGCTACGACTATGGCTACACCTTC.

This clonotype has at least ten counts. V gene TRBV11-2 combines with J gene TRBJ2-3, with D perhaps assigned TRBD1 or TRBD2 (5 bases each). This CDR3 region has 17 residues. The V and J ends lost 5 bases and 2 bases respectively, with 20 bases between them. Germline V gene data show CDR1 as SGHAT and CDR2 as FQNNGV. The CDR3 is CASSTRPGPTNTDTQYF. In DNA form, the CDR3 reads TGTGCCAGCAGCACCCGACCGGGGCCGACTAACACAGATACGCAGTATTTT.

This clonotype appeared many times. The rearrangement joins TRBV20-1 to TRBJ1-1, with D tentatively TRBD1 (5 bases). V was cut by 3 bases and J by 10 bases, with 18 bases left in between. The CDR3 sequence is 13 residues long. Germline lookup yields CDR1 DFQATT and CDR2 SNEGSKA (reference sequence). The CDR3 nucleotides read TGCAGTGCTAGGGGGCAGCTCTTGTCCGGAGCTTTCTTT. Residues: CSARGQLLSGAFF.

The chain carries TRBV7-2 and TRBJ1-3, with unresolved D. This CDR3 has 17 residues. Germline V CDR1 and CDR2: SGHTA, FQGNSA. Trimming removed 0 bases from V and 0 bases from J, with 12 bases in between. In nucleotides, the CDR3 is TGTGCCAGCAGCTTAGCGCGACTCCAAAGCTCTGGAAACACCATATATTTT. It yields the protein CASSLARLQSSGNTIYF.

In its sample, this clonotype was seen many times. This chain links TRBV19 with TRBJ2-3; 12 bases match TRBD2. Losses at the gene ends were 6 bases for V and 2 bases for J; bases not matched to a gene: 3. Germline assignment: CDR1 LNHDA and CDR2 SQIVND (reference sequence). The length of the CDR3 is 15 residues. This chain's CDR3 is CASRRTSGDTDTQYF. Here the CDR3 DNA reads TGTGCCAGTAGAAGGACTAGCGGGGACACAGATACGCAGTATTTT.

There are many counts of this clonotype. The gene calls are TRBV20-1 and TRBJ2-1, with D possibly TRBD2 on 7 matching bases. CDR3 size: 15 residues. With 0 bases removed from V and 8 bases from J, the gap between germline ends came to 17 bases. The germline gives CDR1 DFQATT, CDR2 SNEGSKA (reference sequence). The CDR3 sequence: CSARDSGGRWDEQFF. The CDR3 nucleotides are TGCAGTGCTAGAGATTCGGGGGGCCGTTGGGATGAGCAGTTCTTC.

A note on this clonotype: Possible read error: a much larger clone is one base away. This chain uses TRBV7-9 with TRBJ2-1, with D uncertain. This CDR3 contains 15 residues. Germline CDR1 SEHNR, CDR2 FQNEAQ (reference sequence). Trimming cost V 8 bases and J 10 bases, with 24 bases left between them. The CDR3, as DNA: TGTGCCAGCTCCACAGTTAAGCTGGGCTCCTACGAGCAGTTCTTC. It encodes CASSTVKLGSYEQFF.

This clonotype was counted at least ten times. A read error is possible here, since a much larger clone lies one base away. The chain couples TRBV3-1 to TRBJ1-1; tentative D call: TRBD1 (5 bases). This CDR3 contains 14 residues. Germline lookup yields CDR1 LGHDT and CDR2 YNNKEL (reference sequence). As DNA, the CDR3 is TGTGTCAGCAGCCCCGCGGGGGTGGACACTGAAGCTTTCTTT. Encoded protein: CVSSPAGVDTEAFF.

Of note for this clonotype: A far larger clone is one nucleotide away, so this likely arose from a read error. This CDR3 reads CASSLTSGQAGEQYF. The CDR3 DNA is TGTGCCAGCAGCTTAACGTCGGGACAGGCGGGGGAGCAGTACTTC. The chain carries TRBV12-3 or TRBV12-4 and TRBJ2-7; 8 bases map to TRBD1. Trimming at V came to 6 bases and at J to 7 bases, leaving 14 bases not matched to a gene. The length of the CDR3 is 15 residues.

The sample holds many counts of this clonotype. This chain uses TRBV19 with TRBJ1-4; the match to TRBD1 covers 7 bases. CDR3 length: 16 residues. CDR1 LNHDA and CDR2 SQIVND come from the germline V gene (reference sequence). V lost 7 bases and J lost 0; bases outside the gene matches: 8. CDR3 in DNA: TGTGCCAGTACCGATACAGGGGATGCAACTAATGAAAAACTGTTTTTT. Protein product: CASTDTGDATNEKLFF. Using reference TRBV19 and TRBJ1-4 for the parts outside the CDR3, the full variable domain is DGGITQSPKYLFRKEGQNVTLSCEQNLNHDAMYWYRQDPGQGLRLIYYSQIVNDFQKGDIAEGYSVSREKKESFPLTVTSAQKNPTAFYLCASTDTGDATNEKLFFGSGTQLSVL.

This clonotype was detected ten times or more. The rearrangement joins TRBV3-1 to TRBJ1-2; no clear D gene. The V gene's germline CDR1 is LGHDT and CDR2 YNNKEL (reference sequence). Trimming shortened V by 1 base and J by 6 bases, and 9 bases separated the two germline ends. The CDR3 loop spans 13 amino acids. This CDR3 reads CASSQGASHGYTF. CDR3 nucleotide sequence: TGTGCCAGCAGCCAAGGGGCCTCCCATGGCTACACCTTC.

Many counts were recorded for this clonotype. The chain joins TRBV20-1 to TRBJ1-5; possibly TRBD1 for D (5 bases). V lost 4 bases to trimming and J lost 1 base, with 11 bases between them. Germline V gene data show CDR1 as DFQATT and CDR2 as SNEGSKA (reference sequence). The CDR3 length is 14 residues. CDR3 in amino acids: CSAKPRGSNQPQHF. The CDR3 nucleotides are TGCAGTGCTAAACCTCGGGGGAGCAATCAGCCCCAGCATTTT.

This clonotype was found many times. The rearrangement joins TRBV6-5 to TRBJ1-1; D gene uncertain. CDR1 MNHEY and CDR2 SVGAGI come from the germline V gene. CDR3 length equals 14 residues. V dropped 2 bases and J dropped 5 bases, with 12 bases sitting between them. The CDR3 bases are TGTGCCAGCAGTTACGGGGTAAAGAGGACTGAAGCTTTCTTT. Translation gives CASSYGVKRTEAFF.

V and J are TRBV11-3 and TRBJ2-2, with TRBD1 as a possible D gene (6 bases). The V and J ends lost 8 bases and 4 bases respectively, with 14 bases between them. The CDR3 is 14 residues long. In germline, CDR1 is SGHNT, CDR2 YENEEA. CDR3 nucleotides: TGTGCCAGCCGGTCAGGGGCGCGCACCGGGGAGCTGTTTTTT. This encodes CASRSGARTGELFF.

This clonotype occurred many times. The chain has TRBV7-2 and TRBJ1-1; no firm D call. Germline V lookup: CDR1 SGHTA, CDR2 FQGNSA. V was clipped by 5 bases and J by 5 bases, with 24 bases between them. CDR3 length: 17 amino acids. CDR3 region: CASSLIRALPWVTEAFF. The CDR3 bases are TGTGCCAGCAGCCTGATCCGGGCTTTACCATGGGTTACTGAAGCTTTCTTT.

This clonotype came up many times. V gene TRBV27 combines with J gene TRBJ1-2, with 7 nucleotides matching TRBD1. The CDR3 runs to 13 residues. From germline, CDR1 is MNHEY and CDR2 SMNVEV (reference sequence). Losses at the gene ends were 5 bases for V and 8 bases for J; bases not matched to a gene: 8. CDR3 amino acids: CASSTTGVRGYTF. CDR3 sequence (DNA): TGTGCCAGCAGTACTACAGGGGTTCGGGGCTACACCTTC.

This clonotype occurred many times. The chain couples TRBV3-1 to TRBJ2-5; tentative D call: TRBD1 (6 bases). V lost 0 bases to trimming and J lost 7 bases, with 15 bases between them. This CDR3 has 15 residues. In germline, CDR1 is LGHDT, CDR2 YNNKEL (reference sequence). CDR3 in DNA: TGTGCCAGCAGCCAAGACCCAGGACAGAGGAGGACCCAGTACTTC. Translating gives CASSQDPGQRRTQYF.